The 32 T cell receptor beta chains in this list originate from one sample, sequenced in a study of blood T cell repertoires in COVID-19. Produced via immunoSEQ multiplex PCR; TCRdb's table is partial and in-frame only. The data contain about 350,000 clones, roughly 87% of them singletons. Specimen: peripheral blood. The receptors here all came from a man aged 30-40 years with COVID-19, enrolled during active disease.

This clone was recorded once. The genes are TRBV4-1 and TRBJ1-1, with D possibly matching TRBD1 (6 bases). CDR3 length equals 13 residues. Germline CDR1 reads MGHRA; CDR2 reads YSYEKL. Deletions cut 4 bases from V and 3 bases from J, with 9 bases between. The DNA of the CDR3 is TGCGCCAGCAGCCGGGACATAGACACTGAAGCTTTCTTT. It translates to CASSRDIDTEAFF.

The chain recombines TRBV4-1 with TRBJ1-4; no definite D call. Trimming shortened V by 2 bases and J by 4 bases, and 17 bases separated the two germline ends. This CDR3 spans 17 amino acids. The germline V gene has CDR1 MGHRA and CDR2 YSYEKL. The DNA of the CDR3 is TGCGCCAGCAGCCAATTCATCGGAGGGCGCGATAATGAAAAACTGTTTTTT. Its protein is CASSQFIGGRDNEKLFF.

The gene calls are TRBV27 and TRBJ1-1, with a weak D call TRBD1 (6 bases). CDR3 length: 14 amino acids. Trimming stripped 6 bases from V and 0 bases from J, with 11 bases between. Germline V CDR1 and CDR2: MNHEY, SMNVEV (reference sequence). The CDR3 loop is CASRKDRMNTEAFF. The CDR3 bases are TGTGCCAGCAGGAAAGACAGGATGAACACTGAAGCTTTCTTT.

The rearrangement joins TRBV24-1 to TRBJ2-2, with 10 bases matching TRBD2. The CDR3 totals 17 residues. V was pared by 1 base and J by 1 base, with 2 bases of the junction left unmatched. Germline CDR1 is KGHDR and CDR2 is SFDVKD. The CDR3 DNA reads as TGTGCCACCAGTGATTTAGGACTAGCGGTGAACACCGGGGAGCTGTTTTTT. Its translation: CATSDLGLAVNTGELFF.

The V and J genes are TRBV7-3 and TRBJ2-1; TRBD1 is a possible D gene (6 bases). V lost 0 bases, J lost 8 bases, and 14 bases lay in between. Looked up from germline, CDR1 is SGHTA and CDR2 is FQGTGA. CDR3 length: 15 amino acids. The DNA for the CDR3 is TGTGCCAGCAGCTTAACGTCAGGGACAAGGGATGAGCAGTTCTTC. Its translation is CASSLTSGTRDEQFF.

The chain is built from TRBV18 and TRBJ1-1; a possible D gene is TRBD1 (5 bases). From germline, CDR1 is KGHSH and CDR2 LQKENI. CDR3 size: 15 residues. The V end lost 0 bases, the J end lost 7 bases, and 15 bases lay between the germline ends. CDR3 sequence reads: CASSPPPAQGNEAFF. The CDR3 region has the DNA TGTGCCAGCTCACCACCCCCGGCTCAGGGAAATGAAGCTTTCTTT.

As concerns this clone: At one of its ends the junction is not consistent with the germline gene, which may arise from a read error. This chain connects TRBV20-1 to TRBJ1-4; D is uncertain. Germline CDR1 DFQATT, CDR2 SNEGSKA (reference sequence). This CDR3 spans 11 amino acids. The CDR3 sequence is CSARPLTDSSF. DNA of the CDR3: TGCAGTGCCAGGCCCTTAACGGACTCCTCTTTT.

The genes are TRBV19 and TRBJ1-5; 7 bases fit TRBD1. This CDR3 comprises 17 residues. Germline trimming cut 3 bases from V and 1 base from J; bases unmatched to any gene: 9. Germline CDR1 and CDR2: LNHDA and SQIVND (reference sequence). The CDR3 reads CASSIVPGQRSNQPQHF. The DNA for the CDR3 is TGTGCCAGTAGTATTGTACCGGGACAGAGAAGCAATCAGCCCCAGCATTTT.

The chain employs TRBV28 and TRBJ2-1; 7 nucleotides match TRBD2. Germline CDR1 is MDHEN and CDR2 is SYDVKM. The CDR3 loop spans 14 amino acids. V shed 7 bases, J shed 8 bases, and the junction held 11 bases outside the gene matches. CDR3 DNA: TGTGCCAGCACCCCCCGGGGAGGGCTCGATGAGCAGTTCTTC. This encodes CASTPRGGLDEQFF.

The CDR3 DNA follows: TGTGCCAGCAGCTTCCCTTCGGGGACAGTGGCATCAATCTCTGGCTACACCTTC. It is translated as CASSFPSGTVASISGYTF. The chain is built from TRBV7-2 and TRBJ1-2; 7 bases agree with TRBD1. The CDR3 runs 18 residues. Losses at the gene ends were 3 bases for V and 7 bases for J; bases not matched to a gene: 20. CDR1 SGHTA and CDR2 FQGNSA come from the germline V gene. The whole variable domain, filled in from reference TRBV7-2 and TRBJ1-2, reads GAGVSQSPSNKVTEKGKDVELRCDPISGHTALYWYRQSLGQGLEFLIYFQGNSAPDKSGLPSDRFSAERTGGSVSTLTIQRTQQEDSAVYLCASSFPSGTVASISGYTFGSGTRLTVV.

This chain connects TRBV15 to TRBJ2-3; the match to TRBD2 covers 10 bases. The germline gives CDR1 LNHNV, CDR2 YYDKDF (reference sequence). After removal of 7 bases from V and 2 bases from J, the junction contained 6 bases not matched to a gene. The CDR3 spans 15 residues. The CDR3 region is CATTSTSGATDTQYF. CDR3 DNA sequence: TGTGCCACCACCTCAACTAGCGGGGCCACAGATACGCAGTATTTT.

The CDR3: CASSSGTGGSTNEKLFF. As DNA, the CDR3 is TGTGCCAGCAGCTCCGGGACAGGGGGCTCAACTAATGAAAAACTGTTTTTT. The chain links TRBV7-7 to TRBJ1-4; 12 nucleotides agree with TRBD1. After removal of 4 bases from V and 0 bases from J, the junction contained 3 bases not matched to a gene. Germline values: CDR1 SSHAT, CDR2 FNYEAQ (reference sequence). This CDR3 is built from 17 residues.

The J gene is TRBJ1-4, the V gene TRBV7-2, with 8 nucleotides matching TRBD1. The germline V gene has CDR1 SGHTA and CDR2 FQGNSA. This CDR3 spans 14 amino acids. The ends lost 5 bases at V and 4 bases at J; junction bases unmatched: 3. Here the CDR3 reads CASSQDRGNEKLFF. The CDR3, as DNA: TGTGCCAGCAGCCAAGACAGGGGTAATGAAAAACTGTTTTTT.

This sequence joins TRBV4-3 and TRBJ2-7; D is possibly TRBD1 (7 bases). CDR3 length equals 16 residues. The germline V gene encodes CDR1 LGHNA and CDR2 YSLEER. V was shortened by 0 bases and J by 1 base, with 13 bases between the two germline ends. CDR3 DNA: TGCGCCAGCAGCCAAGACGCGGGACAGCGTTCCTACGAGCAGTACTTC. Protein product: CASSQDAGQRSYEQYF.

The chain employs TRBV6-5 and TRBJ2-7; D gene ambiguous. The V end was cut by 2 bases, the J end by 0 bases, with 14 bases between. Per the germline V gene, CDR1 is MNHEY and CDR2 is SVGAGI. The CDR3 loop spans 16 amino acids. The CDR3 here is CASSYSYDIPSYEQYF. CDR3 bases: TGTGCCAGCAGTTACAGTTACGACATCCCCTCCTACGAGCAGTACTTC.

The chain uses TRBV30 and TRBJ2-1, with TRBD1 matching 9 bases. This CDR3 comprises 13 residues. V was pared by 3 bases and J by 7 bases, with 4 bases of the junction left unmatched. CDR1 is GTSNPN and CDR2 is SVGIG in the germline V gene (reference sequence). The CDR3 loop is CAWSGTGWNEQFF. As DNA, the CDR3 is TGTGCCTGGAGCGGGACAGGGTGGAATGAGCAGTTCTTC.

CDR3 coding DNA: TGTGCCAGCAGTGGGACAGGGAATCAGCCCCAGCATTTT. It translates to CASSGTGNQPQHF. V usage is TRBV28 and J usage is TRBJ1-5; 9 bases map to TRBD1. Looked up from germline, CDR1 is MDHEN and CDR2 is SYDVKM. This CDR3 contains 13 residues. The J segment lost 4 bases and the V segment lost 5 bases, leaving 0 bases of the junction unmatched.

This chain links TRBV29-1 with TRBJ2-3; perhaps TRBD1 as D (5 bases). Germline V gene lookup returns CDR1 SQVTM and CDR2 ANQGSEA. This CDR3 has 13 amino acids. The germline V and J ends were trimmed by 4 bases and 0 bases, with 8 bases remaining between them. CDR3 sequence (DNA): TGCAGCGTTGGACAGTCGAGCACAGATACGCAGTATTTT. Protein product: CSVGQSSTDTQYF.

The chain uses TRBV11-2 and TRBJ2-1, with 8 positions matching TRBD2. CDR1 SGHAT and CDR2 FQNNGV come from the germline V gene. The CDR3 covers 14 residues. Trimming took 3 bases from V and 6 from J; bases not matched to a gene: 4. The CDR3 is CASSFSGRGNEQFF. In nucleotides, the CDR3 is TGTGCCAGCAGCTTCAGCGGGAGAGGCAATGAGCAGTTCTTC.

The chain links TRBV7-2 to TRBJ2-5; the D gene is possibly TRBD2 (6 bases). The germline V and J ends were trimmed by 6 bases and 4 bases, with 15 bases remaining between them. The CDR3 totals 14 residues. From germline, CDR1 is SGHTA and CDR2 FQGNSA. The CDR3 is CASRKAGLAETQYF. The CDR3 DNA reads TGTGCCAGCAGGAAGGCGGGGCTGGCAGAGACCCAGTACTTC.

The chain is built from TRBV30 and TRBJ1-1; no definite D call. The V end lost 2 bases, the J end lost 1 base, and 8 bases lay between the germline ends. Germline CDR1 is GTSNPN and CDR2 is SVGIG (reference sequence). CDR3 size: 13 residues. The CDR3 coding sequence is TGTGCCTGGAGTTTCTCTTCGAACACTGAAGCTTTCTTT. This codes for CAWSFSSNTEAFF.

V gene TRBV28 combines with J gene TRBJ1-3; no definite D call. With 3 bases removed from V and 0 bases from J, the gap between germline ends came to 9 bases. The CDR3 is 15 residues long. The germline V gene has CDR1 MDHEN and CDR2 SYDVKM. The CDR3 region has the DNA TGTGCCAGCAGTTTGGATAGGAGCTCTGGAAACACCATATATTTT. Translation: CASSLDRSSGNTIYF.

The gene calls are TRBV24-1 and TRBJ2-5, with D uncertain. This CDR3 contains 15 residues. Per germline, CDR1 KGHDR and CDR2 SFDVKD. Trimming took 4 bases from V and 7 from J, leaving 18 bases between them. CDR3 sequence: CATSESSTPGGTQYF. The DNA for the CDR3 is TGTGCCACCAGTGAATCCTCGACCCCGGGTGGGACCCAGTACTTC.

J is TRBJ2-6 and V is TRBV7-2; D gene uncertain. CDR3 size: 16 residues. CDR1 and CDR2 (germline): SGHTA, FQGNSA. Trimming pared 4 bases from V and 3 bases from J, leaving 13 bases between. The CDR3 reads CASSSGSLGGANVLTF. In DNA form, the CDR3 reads TGTGCCAGCAGCTCCGGCAGTCTAGGTGGGGCCAACGTCCTGACTTTC.

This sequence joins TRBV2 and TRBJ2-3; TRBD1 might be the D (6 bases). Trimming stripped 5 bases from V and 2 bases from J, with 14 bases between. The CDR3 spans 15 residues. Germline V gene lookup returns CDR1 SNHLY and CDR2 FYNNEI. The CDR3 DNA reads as TGTGCCAGCAGTCCTCAGGGGATTCTCACAGATACGCAGTATTTT. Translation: CASSPQGILTDTQYF.

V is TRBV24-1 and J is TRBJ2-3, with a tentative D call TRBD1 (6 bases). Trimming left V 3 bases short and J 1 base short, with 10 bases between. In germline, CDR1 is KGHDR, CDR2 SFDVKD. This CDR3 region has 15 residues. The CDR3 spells CATSDPAGGTDTQYF. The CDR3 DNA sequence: TGTGCCACCAGTGATCCGGCAGGGGGCACAGATACGCAGTATTTT.

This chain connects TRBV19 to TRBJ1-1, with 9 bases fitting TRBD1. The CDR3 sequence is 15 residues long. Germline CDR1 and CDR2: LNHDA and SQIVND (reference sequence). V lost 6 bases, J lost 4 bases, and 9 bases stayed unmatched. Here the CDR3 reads CASRADRGGSTEAFF. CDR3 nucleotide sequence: TGTGCCAGTAGGGCGGACAGGGGAGGGAGCACTGAAGCTTTCTTT.

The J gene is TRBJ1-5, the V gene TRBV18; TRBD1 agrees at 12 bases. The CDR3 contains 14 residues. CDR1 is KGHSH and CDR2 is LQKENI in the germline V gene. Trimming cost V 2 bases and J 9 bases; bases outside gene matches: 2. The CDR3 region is CASSPGTGGLPQHF. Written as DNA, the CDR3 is TGTGCCAGCTCACCAGGGACAGGGGGCTTGCCCCAGCATTTT.

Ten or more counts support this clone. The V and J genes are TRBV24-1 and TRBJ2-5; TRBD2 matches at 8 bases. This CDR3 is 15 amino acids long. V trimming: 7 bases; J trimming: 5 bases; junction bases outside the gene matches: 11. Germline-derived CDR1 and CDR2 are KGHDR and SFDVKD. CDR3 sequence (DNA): TGTGCCACCAGCCCGGGACTAGACGAATGGGAGACCCAGTACTTC. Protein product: CATSPGLDEWETQYF.

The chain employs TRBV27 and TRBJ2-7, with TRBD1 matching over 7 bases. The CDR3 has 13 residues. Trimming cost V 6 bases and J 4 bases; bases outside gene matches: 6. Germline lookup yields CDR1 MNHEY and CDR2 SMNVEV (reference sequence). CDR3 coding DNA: TGTGCCAGCAGACTTACAGGGGAATACGAGCAGTACTTC. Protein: CASRLTGEYEQYF.

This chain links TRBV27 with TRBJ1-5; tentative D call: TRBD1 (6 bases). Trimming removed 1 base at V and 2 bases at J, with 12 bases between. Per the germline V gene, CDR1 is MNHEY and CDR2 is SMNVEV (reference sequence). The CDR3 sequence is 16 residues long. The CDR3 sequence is CASSLYQGSGNQPQHF. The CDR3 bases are TGTGCCAGCAGTTTATATCAGGGGTCTGGCAATCAGCCCCAGCATTTT.

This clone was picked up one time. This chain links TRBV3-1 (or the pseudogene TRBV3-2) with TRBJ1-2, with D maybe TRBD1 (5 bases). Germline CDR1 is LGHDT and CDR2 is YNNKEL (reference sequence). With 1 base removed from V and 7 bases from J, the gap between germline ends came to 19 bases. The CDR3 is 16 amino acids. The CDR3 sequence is CASSQGSLGQGLGYTF. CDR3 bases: TGTGCCAGCAGCCAAGGGAGTCTGGGGCAGGGACTTGGCTACACCTTC.